This T cell receptor (beta chain) originates from a study of T-cell reconstitution after alpha-beta-depleted transplantation in children. CDR3 length: 15 amino acids. The germline V gene has CDR1 MNHNS and CDR2 SASEGT. The V gene end was trimmed by 5 bases and the J gene end by 7 bases; junction bases not matched to a gene: 10. Notes on this clonotype: Its antigen is unidentified.

Preparation of the TCRbeta library was carried out with unique molecular identifiers. Using its own MiXCR run on the PCR reads, TCRdb lists one record per CDR3 protein. The top ten clones hold around 29% of a sample with about 470,000 distinct CDR3 sequences, about 45% of them seen once. Findings and caveats of the study: It was newly produced T cells that mostly accounted for T-cell counts and diversity one year after transplant. Several hundred expanded graft clones reportedly were the source of alpha-beta T cells about two months after transplant. Some patients owed their high day-60 TCRbeta diversity to surviving recipient T cells and thymic progenitors.

The sequences come from PBMCs, collected before TCRalphabeta/CD19-depleted stem cell transplant. The clonotype was recovered from a girl aged 2 to 9 with aplastic anemia, due to receive a stem cell transplant. V gene TRBV6-1 combines with J gene TRBJ1-5; 8 positions agree with TRBD1. This chain's CDR3 is CASSIIGQGKQPQHF. The CDR3 region has the DNA TGTGCCAGCAGTATAATAGGACAGGGTAAACAGCCCCAGCATTTT.